The 30 T cell receptor beta chains given below trace back to one sample, sequenced in a study of T cells in Graves' hyperthyroidism and ophthalmopathy (dated by TCRdb to about 2019). Libraries came from multiplex PCR. The data were produced on an Illumina HiSeq 2000. The TCR beta CDR3 regions were amplified from the RNA transcripts. The TCR CDR3 was subjected to a first round of RT-PCR using the HTBI primer set and the Qiagen OneStep RT-PCR kit. The public sequencing data were trimmed at Q25 with fastp and processed into clonotypes with MiXCR by TCRdb, which kept only in-frame beta chains. CDR3 protein duplicates are merged, each entry listing the most common genes and DNA. This sample has some 760,000 distinct CDR3 sequences in its table, and 14% of those were observed once. The top ten clonotypes cover approximately 10% of the sample. Sequencing was done on a sample of blood. Receptor source: a young woman with Graves' hyperthyroidism.

This clonotype was recorded only once. A much more abundant neighbour one base away suggests this may be a read error. V and J are TRBV9 and TRBJ2-7; 7 bases agree with TRBD1. CDR3 length: 15 amino acids. Germline V gene data show CDR1 as SGDLS and CDR2 as YYNGEE. DNA for the CDR3: TGTGCCAGCAGCGCCGGGGACAGTTCCACCTACGTGCAGTACTTC. It specifies CASSAGDSSTYVQYF.

The rearrangement uses TRBV19 and TRBJ2-5, with unresolved D. V shed 3 bases and J shed 5 bases, with 16 bases lying between them. The germline gives CDR1 LNHDA, CDR2 SQIVND (reference sequence). The CDR3 runs 15 residues. CDR3 nucleotides: TGTGCCAGTAGTATTAGAGACACACCTCCCGAGACCCAGTACTTC. Translated, it gives CASSIRDTPPETQYF.

This clonotype showed up just a few times. One end of the junction is discordant with germline, which a read error may explain. Here the CDR3 DNA reads TGTGCCATCAGTGAGGGCTCCGGAGGGGTTCAGCCCCAGCATTTT. Amino acid sequence: CAISEGSGGVQPQHF. The chain is built from TRBV6-5 and TRBJ1-5, with TRBD1 as a possible D gene (5 bases). The CDR3 totals 15 residues. Germline V CDR1 and CDR2: MNHEY, SVGAGI.

This clonotype came up many times. This sequence joins TRBV12-3 or TRBV12-4 and TRBJ2-7, with 7 bases matching TRBD1. The CDR3 length is 14 residues. The junction had 6 bases not matched to a gene; V was cut back by 5 bases and J by 2 bases. The CDR3 nucleotides are TGTGCCAGCAGTCCTAACGACAGGGCCTACGAGCAGTACTTC. It codes for CASSPNDRAYEQYF.

The rearrangement links TRBV18 to TRBJ2-1, with 13 bases lining up with TRBD2. The V gene's germline CDR1 is KGHSH and CDR2 LQKENI. V gave up 3 bases and J gave up 9 bases; unmatched junction bases: 2. The CDR3 is 14 amino acids. The CDR3 reads CASSPGTSGVEQFF. For the CDR3, the DNA is TGTGCCAGCTCACCTGGGACTAGCGGGGTTGAGCAGTTCTTC.

There are many counts of this clonotype. The chain recombines TRBV18 with TRBJ1-1; possible D gene TRBD1, 5 bases. V was shortened by 6 bases and J by 1 base, with 15 bases between the two germline ends. Germline V gene sequence: CDR1 KGHSH, CDR2 LQKENI. The CDR3 runs 15 residues. The CDR3 region is CASSPGEGTNTEAFF. The CDR3 coding sequence is TGTGCCAGCTCGCCGGGGGAGGGCACGAACACTGAAGCTTTCTTT.

This clonotype was seen at least ten times. The gene calls are TRBV10-3 and TRBJ1-2; 7 nucleotides agree with TRBD1. The CDR3 has 14 residues. V trimming: 3 bases; J trimming: 3 bases; junction bases outside the gene matches: 4. Germline assignment: CDR1 ENHRY and CDR2 SYGVKD. The CDR3 sequence: CAISDGGQYYGYTF. Here the CDR3 DNA reads TGTGCCATCAGTGATGGGGGACAGTACTATGGCTACACCTTC.

CDR3 bases: TGTGCCAGCAGAAGAGATACGGACAGCACCCGGAGCAAAAACATTCAGTACTTC. This codes for CASRRDTDSTRSKNIQYF. The chain recombines TRBV6-1 with TRBJ2-4; tentatively, D is TRBD1 (6 bases). The CDR3 length is 18 residues. V lost 6 bases and J lost 3, with 24 bases in between. The germline V gene has CDR1 MNHNS and CDR2 SASEGT.

There are a few counts of this clonotype. The genes are TRBV30 and TRBJ2-1; tentatively, D is TRBD1 or TRBD2 (5 bases each). Germline assignment: CDR1 GTSNPN and CDR2 SVGIG (reference sequence). Trimming took off 3 bases at V and 2 bases at J, with 8 bases between the two ends. The CDR3 has 13 residues. The DNA of the CDR3 is TGTGCCTGGAGAGCGGACACCTACAATGAGCAGTTCTTC. It yields the protein CAWRADTYNEQFF.

This chain links TRBV5-1 with TRBJ2-5; possibly TRBD1 for D (6 bases). The CDR3 consists of 19 residues. The germline gives CDR1 SGHRS, CDR2 YFSETQ. The V and J ends lost 0 bases and 0 bases respectively, with 21 bases between them. CDR3 DNA sequence: TGCGCCAGCAGCTTGGACCCTGCGACGAAGACAGGACACCAAGAGACCCAGTACTTC. It yields the protein CASSLDPATKTGHQETQYF.

This clonotype was seen ten or more times. The J gene is TRBJ2-3, the V gene TRBV2; 9 bases match TRBD2. The CDR3 spans 14 residues. Germline CDR1 is SNHLY and CDR2 is FYNNEI. V lost 10 bases to trimming and J lost 4 bases; unmatched junction nucleotides: 9. The CDR3 loop is CATRLAAQSDTQYF. DNA for the CDR3: TGTGCCACCCGACTAGCGGCCCAATCAGATACGCAGTATTTT.

This clonotype was observed at least ten times. The chain employs TRBV7-8 and TRBJ2-7, with TRBD1 matching over 8 bases. The ends lost 2 bases at V and 4 bases at J; junction bases unmatched: 13. CDR3 size: 17 residues. Germline lookup yields CDR1 SGHVS and CDR2 FQNEAQ. The chain's CDR3 is CASSLPPQEQGGYEQYF. CDR3 DNA: TGTGCCAGCAGCTTACCCCCCCAGGAACAGGGGGGTTACGAGCAGTACTTC.

This clonotype was seen ten or more times. The gene calls are TRBV6-1 and TRBJ2-7, with 9 bases fitting TRBD1. CDR3 length equals 13 residues. From germline, CDR1 is MNHNS and CDR2 SASEGT. The J segment lost 5 bases and the V segment lost 9 bases, leaving 8 bases of the junction unmatched. The CDR3 coding sequence is TGTGCCAGTCAGAACAGGGGGCGAGACGAGCAGTACTTC. Translation: CASQNRGRDEQYF.

This clonotype was counted a few times. The chain couples TRBV27 to TRBJ2-7; 8 bases are a match to TRBD2. Germline assignment: CDR1 MNHEY and CDR2 SMNVEV (reference sequence). Unmatched junction bases numbered 11, after V lost 5 bases and J lost 5 bases. The CDR3 totals 15 residues. CDR3 region: CASSPVAGTLNEQYF. DNA for the CDR3: TGTGCCAGCAGTCCAGTAGCGGGAACCTTGAACGAGCAGTACTTC.

This clonotype was seen many times. The chain employs TRBV5-1 and TRBJ2-1; D might be TRBD2 (6 bases). The CDR3 extends over 15 amino acids. Germline V gene sequence: CDR1 SGHRS, CDR2 YFSETQ. V was shortened by 7 bases and J by 2 bases, with 16 bases between the two germline ends. The CDR3 nucleotides are TGCGCCAGCTCCCCGGACGGGGGTACCTACAATGAGCAGTTCTTC. Its translation: CASSPDGGTYNEQFF.

Ten or more counts support this clonotype. The rearrangement joins TRBV20-1 to TRBJ2-3, with 12 bases lining up with TRBD2. Per germline, CDR1 DFQATT and CDR2 SNEGSKA (reference sequence). With V trimmed by 6 bases and J by 4 bases, 2 bases remained unmatched. The CDR3 is 13 residues long. As DNA, the CDR3 is TGCAGTGCCCTAGCGGGAGGGTCAGATACGCAGTATTTT. Amino acids: CSALAGGSDTQYF.

This clonotype was observed at least ten times. The chain carries TRBV4-1 and TRBJ1-1; a weak D match, TRBD1 (5 bases). CDR1 and CDR2 (germline): MGHRA, YSYEKL. With 3 bases removed from V and 3 bases from J, the gap between germline ends came to 11 bases. The CDR3 covers 14 residues. CDR3 loop: CASSHLQGYTEAFF. The CDR3 region has the DNA TGCGCCAGCAGCCACCTCCAGGGTTACACTGAAGCTTTCTTT.

The chain carries TRBV7-2 and TRBJ2-7, with a possible D match to TRBD2 (5 bases). Germline assignment: CDR1 SGHTA and CDR2 FQGNSA. Trimming took 5 bases from V and 3 from J, leaving 20 bases between them. CDR3 size: 16 residues. The CDR3 is CASSLKAHLAGYEQYF. The CDR3 coding sequence is TGTGCCAGCAGCCTGAAGGCTCACCTCGCGGGCTACGAGCAGTACTTC.

As regards this clonotype: Given a much more abundant clone one base away, this may be a read error. The chain links TRBV15 to TRBJ2-1, with 13 nucleotides matching TRBD2. V shed 8 bases and J 9 bases; nucleotides not matched to a gene: 13. The germline gives CDR1 LNHNV, CDR2 YYDKDF (reference sequence). This CDR3 contains 16 residues. As DNA, the CDR3 is TGTGCCACCTCGGGACTAGCGGGAAGGGGGAGGAGTGAGCAGTTCTTC. Protein sequence: CATSGLAGRGRSEQFF.

This clonotype was observed at least ten times. The chain combines TRBV7-3 with TRBJ2-1, with 11 bases that match TRBD2. V lost 2 bases and J lost 7; bases outside the gene matches: 13. This CDR3 spans 18 amino acids. Germline V CDR1 and CDR2: SGHTA, FQGTGA. Written as DNA, the CDR3 is TGTGCCAGCAGCTTACGGGGGACTAGCGGTGTCACGGGGAATGAGCAGTTCTTC. It encodes CASSLRGTSGVTGNEQFF.

V usage is TRBV9 and J usage is TRBJ2-7; D remains ambiguous. The CDR3 contains 18 residues. Per the germline V gene, CDR1 is SGDLS and CDR2 is YYNGEE. The V end was cut by 0 bases, the J end by 3 bases, with 22 bases between. In DNA form, the CDR3 reads TGTGCCAGCAGCGTAGTACCCCTCGGCGGTAGCTTGGACTACGAGCAGTACTTC. This encodes CASSVVPLGGSLDYEQYF.

The V call is TRBV2, the J call TRBJ2-5; TRBD2 is a possible D gene (5 bases). Per germline, CDR1 SNHLY and CDR2 FYNNEI. The CDR3 runs to 14 residues. Deletions cut 4 bases from V and 5 bases from J, with 14 bases between. The CDR3 is CASSGALKRETQYF. For the CDR3, the DNA is TGTGCCAGCAGTGGTGCCCTTAAGCGGGAGACCCAGTACTTC.

This clonotype was counted ten times or more. The chain recombines TRBV27 with TRBJ2-7; D gene uncertain. Germline V lookup: CDR1 MNHEY, CDR2 SMNVEV (reference sequence). The CDR3 is 14 amino acids. Deletions cut 3 bases from V and 1 base from J, with 10 bases between. CDR3 sequence reads: CASSLGDWSYEQYF. Written as DNA, the CDR3 is TGTGCCAGCAGTTTGGGCGACTGGTCCTACGAGCAGTACTTC.

The chain has TRBV12-3 or TRBV12-4 and TRBJ1-2; no clear D. Trimming left V 8 bases short and J 8 bases short, with 15 bases between. The CDR3 extends over 12 amino acids. CDR3 sequence reads: CASSTLTRGYTF. CDR3 bases: TGTGCCAGCTCGACGTTAACAAGGGGCTACACCTTC.

This clonotype was counted ten times or more. The rearrangement links TRBV19 to TRBJ1-1; 10 nucleotides line up with TRBD1. Per germline, CDR1 LNHDA and CDR2 SQIVND (reference sequence). V was pared by 2 bases and J by 7 bases, with 7 bases of the junction left unmatched. The CDR3 spans 15 residues. In DNA form, the CDR3 reads TGTGCCAGTAGTATACCGGGACAGGGGATCCATGAAGCTTTCTTT. It specifies CASSIPGQGIHEAFF.

This clonotype occurred many times. The gene calls are TRBV5-6 and TRBJ2-3, with 8 nucleotides matching TRBD2. Looked up from germline, CDR1 is SGHDT and CDR2 is YYEEEE. With V trimmed by 0 bases and J by 4 bases, 4 bases remained unmatched. The CDR3 is 15 residues long. CDR3 coding DNA: TGTGCCAGCAGCTTGGCACTAGCGGTATCAGATACGCAGTATTTT. Its translation: CASSLALAVSDTQYF.

This clonotype was counted at least ten times. This chain uses TRBV30 with TRBJ1-2; 9 bases are a match to TRBD1. The J segment lost 7 bases and the V segment lost 8 bases, leaving 5 bases of the junction unmatched. Germline-derived CDR1 and CDR2 are GTSNPN and SVGIG (reference sequence). CDR3 length equals 11 residues. The CDR3 nucleotides are TGTGCCGGGACAGGGTCAGGTGGCTACACCTTC. This translates into CAGTGSGGYTF.

This sequence joins TRBV4-3 and TRBJ2-7; 7 bases match TRBD2. With 0 bases clipped from V and 0 bases from J, the junction kept 5 bases outside the gene matches. The CDR3 covers 16 residues. Germline CDR1 is LGHNA and CDR2 is YSLEER. CDR3 DNA sequence: TGCGCCAGCAGCCAAGAGGAGAGGACTAGCTCCTACGAGCAGTACTTC. Translating gives CASSQEERTSSYEQYF.

This clonotype occurred many times. This rearrangement joins TRBV28 to TRBJ1-1; D remains unclear. V was shortened by 10 bases and J by 7 bases, with 13 bases between the two germline ends. Looked up from germline, CDR1 is MDHEN and CDR2 is SYDVKM. The CDR3 contains 11 residues. CDR3 region: CATYRRGEAFF. The CDR3 coding sequence is TGTGCCACCTATCGGAGAGGTGAAGCTTTCTTT.

This clonotype was recorded many times. The rearrangement joins TRBV29-1 to TRBJ2-7; TRBD1 aligns across 9 bases. V was pared by 5 bases and J by 3 bases, with 11 bases of the junction left unmatched. Germline V gives CDR1 SQVTM, CDR2 ANQGSEA. The CDR3 runs 15 residues. The CDR3 sequence is CSVSPPTGGNYEQYF. CDR3 sequence (DNA): TGCAGCGTTTCCCCTCCGACAGGGGGAAACTACGAGCAGTACTTC.